This TCR beta chain appears in the sequencing data of a study of CD8+ T cells in alopecia areata. Study observations and caveats: Among the 100 top clones, expanded CD8+ clones, like scalp clonality, were significantly decreased by tofacitinib. Many expanded lesional clones remained in scalp and blood on tofacitinib. There was only one nonresponder, so it was unclear how baseline CD8+ expansion relates to response.

Treatment noted: oral pan-JAK inhibitor, 5-10 mg twice daily. PBMCs yielded sorted CD4+ and CD8+ T cells. Germline V gene sequence: CDR1 SGHAT, CDR2 FQNNGV. The CDR3 length is 17 residues. The trim removed 4 bases at V and 2 bases at J, leaving 4 bases unmatched. Investigators isolated RNA and reverse transcribed it into cDNA to act as the sequencing template. The assay was immunoSEQ multiplex PCR, and TCRdb's table has in-frame clones only and misses some. Of 200,000 to 250,000 clones in the sample, less than 65% were seen once. For this clone: As yet, its antigen is unknown.

The sample here was CD4+ T cells sorted from blood, taken at week 4, from a patient treated with tofacitinib. The chain carries TRBV11-2 and TRBJ2-5; 16 bases are a match to TRBD2. The source is a human donor with alopecia areata. The CDR3 region is CASSSGLAGGVQETQYF. The CDR3 DNA reads as TGTGCCAGCAGCTCGGGACTAGCGGGGGGGGTACAAGAGACCCAGTACTTC.